These T cell receptor beta chains were read from a single sample in a study of regulatory T cells in long-lasting Graves disease. TCRdb passed the multiplex PCR reads through MiXCR, listing each CDR3 protein once. In the table there are around 340,000 distinct CDR3 sequences, around 19% of which are singletons. The sample here was peripheral blood mononuclear cells (PBMCs), taken when the disease was refractory, from a patient treated with antithyroid drugs. The receptors stem from a female donor with Graves disease. Both conserved end residues are part of each CDR3. The order of the fields is J gene, V gene, clone size, D gene, CDR3 protein, CDR3 DNA. A D gene is named only where the DNA matches it firmly. Clone size is shown for a subset of rows, as once, few, many or a class of expanded clone.

TRBJ2-5 | TRBV4-1 | few | . | CASSQFQGRETQYF | TGCGCCAGCAGCCAATTTCAGGGACGGGAGACCCAGTACTTC
TRBJ2-5 | TRBV5-6 | few | . | CASSLEAQETQYF | TGTGCCAGCAGCTTGGAGGCACAAGAGACCCAGTACTTC
TRBJ1-4 | TRBV4-1 | . | . | CVSSQFRGTNEKLFF | TGCGTCAGCAGCCAATTTAGGGGAACTAATGAAAAACTGTTTTTT
TRBJ2-5 | TRBV6-9 | few | . | CASSWLETQYF | TGTGCCAGCAGTTGGTTAGAGACCCAGTACTTC
TRBJ1-2 | TRBV6-1 | many | TRBD1 | CASSETGAHYGYTF | TGTGCCAGCAGTGAGACAGGGGCTCACTATGGCTACACCTTC
TRBJ1-2 | TRBV7-9 | many | . | CASSLGPTDGYTF | TGTGCCAGCAGCTTAGGACCTACTGATGGCTACACCTTC
TRBJ1-2 | TRBV29-1 | many | . | CSVESLGGYTF | TGCAGCGTTGAGTCCCTGGGTGGCTACACCTTC
TRBJ1-1 | TRBV27 | . | . | CASSIGGGRTEAFF | TGTGCCAGCAGCATAGGGGGGGGCAGGACTGAAGCTTTCTTT
TRBJ2-2 | TRBV28 | many | TRBD1 | CASLGQGNTGELFF | TGTGCCAGCTTAGGACAGGGAAACACCGGGGAGCTGTTTTTT
TRBJ1-2 | TRBV10-3 | many | . | CAISESEGIGYTF | TGTGCCATCAGTGAGTCCGAGGGGATTGGCTACACCTTC
TRBJ1-5 | TRBV25-1 | many | . | CASSEQGPQPQHF | TGTGCCAGCAGTGAACAGGGACCTCAGCCCCAGCATTTT